Shown below are 26 T cell receptor beta chains from a single sample sequenced in a study of cytomegalovirus exposure and HLA in healthy donors (dated by TCRdb to 2016 to 2017). Library construction relied on the immunoSEQ multiplex PCR assay. A mixture of 60 forward primers for TCR Vbeta segments and 13 reverse primers for TCR Jbeta segments was used in the multiplex PCR. In its TCRdb copy, this immuneACCESS table keeps in-frame sequences only and misses some clones. Where compared with another copy, unresolved V genes explain less than half of these, and the others have no known cause. This sample gives around 100,000 clones in total; about four fifths of them show up just once. The ten largest make up 1.5% to 2% of the sample. Sequencing used PBMCs. The receptors originated from a woman between 35 and 50 years old in good health and CMV-seronegative.

The chain uses TRBV18 and TRBJ1-1; D not certain. This CDR3 has 14 residues. V lost 8 bases, J lost 6 bases, and 19 bases lay in between. Germline values: CDR1 KGHSH, CDR2 LQKENI. CDR3 sequence reads: CASALGPRPSEAFF. The CDR3 region has the DNA TGTGCCAGCGCCTTGGGCCCTCGGCCTTCTGAAGCTTTCTTT.

The CDR3 loop reads CATSRGGGNQETQYF. The CDR3 nucleotides are TGTGCCACCAGCAGAGGGGGCGGGAACCAAGAGACCCAGTACTTC. The genes are TRBV15 and TRBJ2-5; weak D call: TRBD2 (6 bases). Trimming left V 1 base short and J 0 bases short, with 9 bases between. Germline V CDR1 and CDR2: LNHNV, YYDKDF (reference sequence). CDR3 length: 15 amino acids.

The chain combines TRBV27 with TRBJ2-1, with TRBD1 identical over 10 bases. Per the germline V gene, CDR1 is MNHEY and CDR2 is SMNVEV (reference sequence). The V segment lost 5 bases and the J segment 6 bases; nucleotides outside the gene matches: 10. This CDR3 contains 16 residues. CDR3 in amino acids: CASSQPGQGLINEQFF. CDR3 nucleotides: TGTGCCAGCAGTCAACCGGGACAGGGGTTAATCAATGAGCAGTTCTTC.

The V and J genes are TRBV19 and TRBJ1-1, with TRBD1 matching 7 bases. Trimming cost V 1 base and J 0 bases; bases outside gene matches: 8. The CDR3 is 17 residues long. Looked up from germline, CDR1 is LNHDA and CDR2 is SQIVND (reference sequence). CDR3 sequence (DNA): TGTGCCAGTAGTATAGGGAGGGACAGAGAGGTGAACACTGAAGCTTTCTTT. It encodes CASSIGRDREVNTEAFF. Full variable domain (missing parts from reference TRBV19 and TRBJ1-1): DGGITQSPKYLFRKEGQNVTLSCEQNLNHDAMYWYRQDPGQGLRLIYYSQIVNDFQKGDIAEGYSVSREKKESFPLTVTSAQKNPTAFYLCASSIGRDREVNTEAFFGQGTRLTVV.

V and J are TRBV5-4 and TRBJ1-6, with a tentative D call TRBD1 (6 bases). The CDR3 runs 13 residues. Per germline, CDR1 SGHNT and CDR2 YYREEE (reference sequence). V lost 0 bases, J lost 16 bases, and 14 bases lay in between. This CDR3 is CASSLDGGSPLHF. The CDR3 DNA is TGTGCCAGCAGCTTGGATGGGGGCAGCCCGCTCCACTTT.

Points on this clone: One end of the junction fails to match germline, which may point to a read error. The gene calls are TRBV7-8 and TRBJ2-1, with TRBD2 matching 9 bases. The CDR3 sequence is 15 residues long. From germline, CDR1 is SGHVS and CDR2 FQNEAQ. The CDR3 nucleotides are TGTTCCAGCAGCTTAGGGCGGGGGGGTTACAATGAGCAGTTCTTC. This codes for CSSSLGRGGYNEQFF.

The genes are TRBV19 and TRBJ2-7; 10 bases align to TRBD2. Germline CDR1 and CDR2: LNHDA and SQIVND (reference sequence). Trimming at V came to 1 base and at J to 3 bases, leaving 6 bases not matched to a gene. This CDR3 region has 16 residues. The chain's CDR3 is CASSIVLAGVIYEQYF. DNA for the CDR3: TGTGCCAGTAGTATAGTCCTAGCGGGAGTGATCTACGAGCAGTACTTC.

J is TRBJ2-2 and V is TRBV5-1; 9 bases line up with TRBD2. This CDR3 comprises 14 residues. The germline V gene has CDR1 SGHRS and CDR2 YFSETQ. V trimming: 3 bases; J trimming: 6 bases; junction bases outside the gene matches: 3. The CDR3 spells CASSWTSAAGELFF. DNA for the CDR3: TGCGCCAGCAGCTGGACTAGCGCGGCCGGGGAGCTGTTTTTT.

The chain is built from TRBV9 and TRBJ2-2; a possible D gene is TRBD1 (5 bases). V was shortened by 0 bases and J by 2 bases, with 14 bases between the two germline ends. The V gene's germline CDR1 is SGDLS and CDR2 YYNGEE. This CDR3 has 17 residues. DNA of the CDR3: TGTGCCAGCAGCGTAGCCCGATCTAGGGGAAACACCGGGGAGCTGTTTTTT. This translates into CASSVARSRGNTGELFF.

The V call is TRBV4-3, the J call TRBJ2-3, with TRBD1 identical over 8 bases. V was pared by 4 bases and J by 5 bases, with 5 bases of the junction left unmatched. Germline CDR1 is LGHNA and CDR2 is YSLEER. There are 14 residues in the CDR3. The CDR3 sequence is CASSPGGAGDTQYF. In nucleotides, the CDR3 is TGCGCCAGCAGCCCAGGGGGCGCGGGAGATACGCAGTATTTT.

This sequence joins TRBV6-1 and TRBJ2-7; 8 positions match TRBD1. Germline assignment: CDR1 MNHNS and CDR2 SASEGT. V was clipped by 4 bases and J by 5 bases; unmatched bases: 10. The CDR3 is 15 amino acids. CDR3: CASSVTGTGRDEQYF. CDR3 sequence (DNA): TGTGCCAGCAGTGTAACCGGGACAGGTCGTGACGAGCAGTACTTC.

The V and J genes are TRBV2 and TRBJ2-1, with 11 nucleotides matching TRBD2. The CDR3 covers 19 residues. V shed 1 base, J shed 2 bases, and the junction held 10 bases outside the gene matches. Germline lookup yields CDR1 SNHLY and CDR2 FYNNEI. The CDR3 spells CASSEVGGEGLAAYNEQFF. In DNA form, the CDR3 reads TGTGCCAGCAGTGAAGTTGGCGGGGAGGGACTAGCGGCCTACAATGAGCAGTTCTTC.

The V call is TRBV9, the J call TRBJ2-1, with 7 bases fitting TRBD2. With V trimmed by 3 bases and J by 0 bases, 3 bases remained unmatched. Per the germline V gene, CDR1 is SGDLS and CDR2 is YYNGEE. The CDR3 is 15 amino acids. The CDR3 loop is CASSASGVSYNEQFF. The CDR3 bases are TGTGCCAGCAGCGCCAGCGGGGTCTCCTACAATGAGCAGTTCTTC. Full variable domain (missing parts from reference TRBV9 and TRBJ2-1): DSGVTQTPKHLITATGQRVTLRCSPRSGDLSVYWYQQSLDQGLQFLIQYYNGEERAKGNILERFSAQQFPDLHSELNLSSLELGDSALYFCASSASGVSYNEQFFGPGTRLTVL.

The rearrangement joins TRBV7-2 to TRBJ1-1; tentatively, D is TRBD1 (5 bases). Trimming removed 6 bases at V and 3 bases at J, with 11 bases between. The CDR3 loop spans 13 amino acids. CDR1 is SGHTA and CDR2 is FQGNSA in the germline V gene. The CDR3: CASRWQGDTEAFF. Here the CDR3 DNA reads TGTGCCAGCAGGTGGCAGGGCGACACTGAAGCTTTCTTT.

The CDR3 coding sequence is TGCGCCAGCACTCCTTGGACAGGGGGAGGCACAGATACGCAGTATTTT. Protein product: CASTPWTGGGTDTQYF. V is TRBV5-1 and J is TRBJ2-3; TRBD1 aligns across 10 bases. CDR1 and CDR2 (germline): SGHRS, YFSETQ. After removal of 6 bases from V and 1 base from J, the junction contained 8 bases not matched to a gene. The CDR3 runs to 16 residues.

This chain links TRBV27 with TRBJ2-7; 8 nucleotides agree with TRBD2. The length of the CDR3 is 15 residues. J was trimmed by 4 bases and V by 3 bases; bases with no gene match: 8. CDR1 and CDR2 from the germline V gene are MNHEY and SMNVEV (reference sequence). The CDR3 DNA follows: TGTGCCAGCAGTTTCGGGTCGGGAGGGGGGTACGAGCAGTACTTC. Protein product: CASSFGSGGGYEQYF.

The chain links TRBV5-8 to TRBJ2-1; weak D call: TRBD2 (5 bases). The CDR3 is made up of 19 amino acids. CDR1 and CDR2 (germline): SGHTS, YDEGEE. The V gene lost 3 bases and the J gene lost 8 bases, with 30 bases spanning the gap. The CDR3: CASSWRTGNPSRSIDEQFF. For the CDR3, the DNA is TGTGCCAGCAGCTGGAGGACTGGGAATCCTAGCCGGTCAATCGATGAGCAGTTCTTC.

In this sample, this clone turned up a few times. The chain is built from TRBV4-3 and TRBJ2-2, with 9 bases identical to TRBD1. Germline values: CDR1 LGHNA, CDR2 YSLEER. The CDR3 consists of 17 residues. V shed 0 bases, J shed 9 bases, and the junction held 11 bases outside the gene matches. The CDR3 bases are TGCGCCAGCAGCCAAGATGGGCGCACAGGGGGCGGATGGGAGCTGTTTTTT. Amino acids: CASSQDGRTGGGWELFF.

J is TRBJ2-2 and V is TRBV4-2, with TRBD2 matching 9 bases. Trimming at V came to 4 bases and at J to 1 base, leaving 7 bases not matched to a gene. There are 17 residues in the CDR3. In germline, CDR1 is LGHNA, CDR2 YNFKEQ. The CDR3 DNA reads as TGTGCCAGCAGCCCCCGGGGTAGCGGGAGGAACACCGGGGAGCTGTTTTTT. Translated, it gives CASSPRGSGRNTGELFF.

This clone occurred a few times. The gene calls are TRBV30 and TRBJ1-2; D is perhaps TRBD1 (6 bases). The CDR3 extends over 11 amino acids. Trimming shortened V by 1 base and J by 14 bases, and 14 bases separated the two germline ends. Germline CDR1 reads GTSNPN; CDR2 reads SVGIG (reference sequence). DNA of the CDR3: TGTGCCTGGAGTGCCGGGACATCGGATACCTTC. Its protein product is CAWSAGTSDTF.

The chain links TRBV6-4 to TRBJ2-7; D not resolved. V lost 0 bases and J 4 bases, leaving 7 bases between the germline ends. This CDR3 is 13 amino acids long. Germline lookup yields CDR1 MRHNA and CDR2 SNTAGT. The CDR3 loop is CASSDSGDYEQYF. The CDR3 DNA sequence: TGTGCCAGCAGTGACTCAGGAGATTACGAGCAGTACTTC.

The chain couples TRBV4-1 to TRBJ2-7; 7 bases agree with TRBD1. Germline assignment: CDR1 MGHRA and CDR2 YSYEKL. The CDR3 length is 22 residues. Losses at the gene ends were 0 bases for V and 0 bases for J; bases not matched to a gene: 23. CDR3 sequence (DNA): TGCGCCAGCAGCCAAGATAGAGCCCCGGGACAGAGCTCTCTTCTCAGCTCCTACGAGCAGTACTTC. Protein: CASSQDRAPGQSSLLSSYEQYF.

The chain employs TRBV7-9 and TRBJ2-2; D is unresolved. There are 15 residues in the CDR3. V lost 0 bases and J lost 2, with 7 bases in between. CDR1 is SEHNR, CDR2 FQNEAQ, per germline (reference sequence). CDR3 sequence reads: CASSLAYRNTGELFF. The CDR3 bases are TGTGCCAGCAGCTTAGCTTACAGAAACACCGGGGAGCTGTTTTTT.

This sequence joins TRBV7-2 and TRBJ2-2; D is unclear. Trimming left V 2 bases short and J 10 bases short, with 8 bases between. Germline CDR1 reads SGHTA; CDR2 reads FQGNSA. This CDR3 has 12 amino acids. CDR3 sequence: CASSLYLEELFF. The CDR3 DNA sequence: TGTGCCAGCAGCTTATATTTAGAGGAGCTGTTTTTT.

The V and J genes are TRBV28 and TRBJ1-1, with TRBD1 identical over 11 bases. Losses at the gene ends were 5 bases for V and 4 bases for J; bases not matched to a gene: 9. Looked up from germline, CDR1 is MDHEN and CDR2 is SYDVKM. This CDR3 is 16 amino acids long. CDR3 sequence reads: CASSTGQGVAVTEAFF. The CDR3 DNA reads TGTGCCAGCAGTACGGGACAGGGGGTGGCGGTCACTGAAGCTTTCTTT. Complete variable domain (other parts from reference TRBV28 and TRBJ1-1): DVKVTQSSRYLVKRTGEKVFLECVQDMDHENMFWYRQDPGLGLRLIYFSYDVKMKEKGDIPEGYSVSREKKERFSLILESASTNQTSMYLCASSTGQGVAVTEAFFGQGTRLTVV.

The chain is built from TRBV10-3 and TRBJ2-5; possible D gene TRBD2, 6 bases. The CDR3 length is 13 residues. Per the germline V gene, CDR1 is ENHRY and CDR2 is SYGVKD. Trimming shortened V by 6 bases and J by 2 bases, and 10 bases separated the two germline ends. The CDR3 DNA follows: TGTGCCATCAGCGCAAGCGGGCAAGAGACCCAGTACTTC. This translates into CAISASGQETQYF.